Below, 13 T cell receptor beta chains from the same sample are listed, as sequenced in a study of identical twins. TCRdb reprocessed the 5' RACE reads via MiXCR and lists one record per CDR3 protein. The sample lists a few hundred thousand distinct CDR3 sequences, 6.5% seen once, with about 15% in the top ten. The data also belong to a second study, concerning T cells expressing NK-cell markers.

The sequencing sample was made of CD8+ T cells sorted from blood. The receptors here all came from a woman aged 18-29 years in good health.

The chain uses TRBV9 and TRBJ1-2; weak D call: TRBD1 (6 bases). This CDR3 spans 15 amino acids. Germline V CDR1 and CDR2: SGDLS, YYNGEE. Trimming cost V 4 bases and J 4 bases, with 17 bases left between them. For the CDR3, the DNA is TGTGCCAGCAGCCCCATGGGGGGGGGCGGCTATGGCTACACCTTC. This encodes CASSPMGGGGYGYTF.

This clonotype was picked up a small number of times. The chain combines TRBV12-5 with TRBJ1-1, with D perhaps TRBD1 (6 bases). Trimming pared 8 bases from V and 6 bases from J, leaving 10 bases between. CDR1 is LGHNT and CDR2 is FRNRAP in the germline V gene. The CDR3 extends over 11 amino acids. The CDR3 DNA is TGTGCTAGTATCCGGGGGCCTGAAGCTTTCTTT. Protein product: CASIRGPEAFF.

This clonotype was counted ten times or more. This chain links TRBV9 with TRBJ1-6, with D hard to call. CDR3 length: 12 amino acids. Trimming removed 1 base at V and 12 bases at J, with 8 bases between. Germline assignment: CDR1 SGDLS and CDR2 YYNGEE. The CDR3: CASSVSGRPLHF. CDR3 coding DNA: TGTGCCAGCAGCGTATCAGGAAGACCCCTCCACTTT.

This clonotype has only one observation. The germline gene is not matched at one end of the junction; a read error may be the cause. V is TRBV14 and J is TRBJ2-5, with a possible D match to TRBD1 (6 bases). Per the germline V gene, CDR1 is SGHDN and CDR2 is FVKESK. This CDR3 spans 15 amino acids. The CDR3 DNA reads TGTGCCGGCAGCCAAGGGAGCTGGGGGCAGGAGACCCAGTACTTC. Residues: CAGSQGSWGQETQYF.

At least ten counts were recorded for this clonotype. This rearrangement joins TRBV12-3 or TRBV12-4 to TRBJ1-2; maybe TRBD1 (5 bases). CDR3 length: 10 residues. Trimming left V 8 bases short and J 7 bases short, with 8 bases between. CDR3 bases: TGTGCCAGCGGGGGGTTTGGCTACACCTTC. Protein product: CASGGFGYTF.

The rearrangement uses TRBV6-5 and TRBJ1-2; no definite D call. CDR3 length equals 14 residues. V was cut by 5 bases and J by 6 bases, with 16 bases left in between. The germline CDR1 and CDR2 sequences are MNHEY and SVGAGI. In nucleotides, the CDR3 is TGTGCCAGCAGTGGCTCGACGAGTAGGCATGGCTACACCTTC. Translated: CASSGSTSRHGYTF.

This clonotype has at least ten counts. The V call is TRBV12-3 or TRBV12-4, the J call TRBJ1-2; no firm D call. V was pared by 2 bases and J by 2 bases, with 6 bases between. The CDR3 covers 13 residues. CDR3 sequence reads: CASSLSLNYGYTF. The CDR3 region has the DNA TGTGCCAGCAGTTTAAGTCTAAACTATGGCTACACCTTC.

The V and J genes are TRBV5-6 and TRBJ2-3, with TRBD1 as a possible D gene (6 bases). The germline gives CDR1 SGHDT, CDR2 YYEEEE. This CDR3 is 13 amino acids long. The ends were cut back, 6 bases at V and 5 bases at J, with 13 bases in the middle. CDR3 nucleotide sequence: TGTGCCAGCACCCAGGGGTCGGGAGATACGCAGTATTTT. Translation gives CASTQGSGDTQYF.

The chain couples TRBV12-3 or TRBV12-4 to TRBJ2-7; TRBD1 is a possible D gene (6 bases). Trimming cost V 6 bases and J 4 bases, with 13 bases left between them. The CDR3 has 13 amino acids. CDR3 protein: CASSDFRGYEQYF. In nucleotides, the CDR3 is TGTGCCAGCAGCGACTTCAGGGGTTACGAGCAGTACTTC.

This clonotype was counted many times. The rearrangement links TRBV12-3 or TRBV12-4 to TRBJ2-3, with no clear D. The CDR3 sequence is 13 residues long. Trimming removed 3 bases from V and 4 bases from J, with 8 bases in between. As DNA, the CDR3 is TGTGCCAGCAGTTTCCTGCTCCCAGATACGCAGTATTTT. It specifies CASSFLLPDTQYF.

This clonotype came up many times. The J gene is TRBJ2-1, the V gene TRBV20-1; 10 nucleotides line up with TRBD2. The CDR3 length is 16 residues. The germline gives CDR1 DFQATT, CDR2 SNEGSKA (reference sequence). Germline trimming cut 2 bases from V and 4 bases from J; bases unmatched to any gene: 8. The CDR3 coding sequence is TGCAGTGCTAGAAGCGGTAGCGGGGGGCCGTACAATGAGCAGTTCTTC. Encoded protein: CSARSGSGGPYNEQFF.

The chain uses TRBV6-1 and TRBJ1-4, with TRBD1 as a possible D gene (6 bases). The length of the CDR3 is 14 residues. Germline CDR1 and CDR2: MNHNS and SASEGT. The V end lost 8 bases, the J end lost 6 bases, and 16 bases lay between the germline ends. The CDR3 DNA is TGTGCCAGCGGGCAGGTAACAGGGCATGAAAAACTGTTTTTT. Its protein product is CASGQVTGHEKLFF.

This clonotype has only a few counts. The chain links TRBV7-9 to TRBJ1-5, with D tentatively TRBD1 (6 bases). Trimming pared 4 bases from V and 0 bases from J, leaving 16 bases between. Germline V CDR1 and CDR2: SEHNR, FQNEAQ (reference sequence). The CDR3 runs 17 residues. The CDR3 nucleotides are TGTGCCAGCAGCTCAACCCCAGGGACAACTAGCAATCAGCCCCAGCATTTT. Its translation is CASSSTPGTTSNQPQHF.